The rows below give T cell receptor beta chains drawn from one sample of a study of early T cells in non-severe SARS-CoV-2 infection. MiXCR, run by TCRdb on the 5' RACE reads, gives a single entry per CDR3 protein. The sample carries 35,000 to 45,000 distinct CDR3 sequences, 12% recorded once. Sample: whole blood. All receptors come from an adult who was a healthcare worker with PCR-confirmed SARS-CoV-2 infection or an uninfected control (not recorded which). Both conserved end residues are part of each CDR3. The order of the fields is J gene, V gene, CDR3 protein.

>TRBJ2-1|TRBV11-2
CASSLGGKNEQFF
>TRBJ2-4|TRBV7-8
CASSLADRIQYF
>TRBJ2-5|TRBV25-1
CASSGQEGTSGGLQETQYF
>TRBJ1-2|TRBV6-5
CASSYRVRGGYTF
>TRBJ2-5|TRBV29-1
CSTEETQYF
>TRBJ2-5|TRBV5-1
CASSSTSGGEAWETQYF
>TRBJ2-4|TRBV6-6
CASILAGPGSVAKNIQYF
>TRBJ2-1|TRBV5-4
CASSHPRTSEQFF
>TRBJ2-3|TRBV5-1
CASSTNARGPTDTQYF
>TRBJ2-3|TRBV28
CASSPRDSTDTQYF
>TRBJ1-1|TRBV20-1
CSARAYTEAFF
>TRBJ2-1|TRBV6-6
CASKTLAGGSRDEQFF
>TRBJ2-1|TRBV4-3
CASSQGKYSYNEQFF
>TRBJ2-1|TRBV7-2
CASSPRMGEQFF
>TRBJ2-3|TRBV7-6
CASSLGDGGRTDTQYF
>TRBJ2-1|TRBV5-6
CASSFPGQEQFF
>TRBJ2-1|TRBV9
CASSVRGRARNEQFF